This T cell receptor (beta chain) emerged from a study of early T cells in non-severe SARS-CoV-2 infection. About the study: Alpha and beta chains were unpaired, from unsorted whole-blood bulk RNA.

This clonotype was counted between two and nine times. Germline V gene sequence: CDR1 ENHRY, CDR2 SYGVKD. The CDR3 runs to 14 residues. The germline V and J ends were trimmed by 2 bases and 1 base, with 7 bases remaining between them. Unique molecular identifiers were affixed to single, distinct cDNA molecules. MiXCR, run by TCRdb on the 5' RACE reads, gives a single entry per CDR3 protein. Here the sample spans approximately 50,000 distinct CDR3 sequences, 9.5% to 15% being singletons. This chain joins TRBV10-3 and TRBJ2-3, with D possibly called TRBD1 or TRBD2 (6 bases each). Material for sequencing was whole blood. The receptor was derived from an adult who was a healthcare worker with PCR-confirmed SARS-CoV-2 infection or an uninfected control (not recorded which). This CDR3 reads CAISERGGTDTQYF. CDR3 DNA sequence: TGTGCCATCAGTGAGAGGGGGGGCACAGATACGCAGTATTTT.